The rows below give T cell receptor beta chains drawn from one sample of a study of control samples from healthy donors and cancer patients. TCRdb keeps only in-frame clones here, not all; method: immunoSEQ multiplex PCR. The sample records around 190,000 clones, roughly 92% being singletons. Source material: blood. Receptors originate from a man younger than 45 in good health. Each CDR3 is given without its conserved first and last residue.

>TRBV19|TRBJ2-5|15
ASSIQGASWGQETQY
>TRBV5-8|TRBJ1-4|13
ASSLEGQGDEKLF
>TRBV12-5|TRBJ1-5|11
ASGQGKGQPQH
>TRBV7-9|TRBJ2-2|11
ASSLQGTGELF
>TRBV4-2|TRBJ2-3|15
ASSQEWRSLGTDTQY
>TRBV5-4|TRBJ2-1|14
ASTLTWASPGNEQF
>TRBV29-1|TRBJ2-1|8
SVAYNEQF
>TRBV18|TRBJ2-2|13
ASSQGALNTGELF
>TRBV6-5|TRBJ2-1|11
ASSYSFLNEQF
>TRBV9|TRBJ1-1|12
ASSKSGPNTEAF
>TRBV12-3/TRBV12-4|TRBJ2-7|10
ASSLSRDRPS
>TRBV18|TRBJ1-4|12
ASSPGTFNEKLF
>TRBV19|TRBJ1-2|11
ASRPRDSSSYT
>TRBV28|TRBJ1-6|16
ASSRRGRHPNLHSPLH
>TRBV30|TRBJ1-1|12
AWRPDSLNTEAF
>TRBV6-6|TRBJ1-6|12
ASSRTGWNSPLH
>TRBV10-3|TRBJ1-2|11
AISGSSNYGYT
>TRBV19|TRBJ2-2|14
ASSQGTGGWTGELF